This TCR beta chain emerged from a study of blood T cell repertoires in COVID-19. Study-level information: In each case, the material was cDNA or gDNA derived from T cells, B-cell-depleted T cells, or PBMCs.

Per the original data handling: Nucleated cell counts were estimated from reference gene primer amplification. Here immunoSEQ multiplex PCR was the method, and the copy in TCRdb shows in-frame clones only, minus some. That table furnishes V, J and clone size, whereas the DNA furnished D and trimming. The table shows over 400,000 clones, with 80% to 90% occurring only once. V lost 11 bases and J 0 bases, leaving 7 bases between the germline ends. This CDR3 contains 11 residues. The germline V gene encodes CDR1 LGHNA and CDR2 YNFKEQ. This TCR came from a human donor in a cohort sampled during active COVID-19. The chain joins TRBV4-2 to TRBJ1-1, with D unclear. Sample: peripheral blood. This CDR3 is CASTVNTEAFF. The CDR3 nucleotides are TGTGCCTCAACGGTGAACACTGAAGCTTTCTTT.